Below, 17 T cell receptor beta chains from the same sample are listed, as sequenced in a study of T cell repertoires in cytomegalovirus infection. These receptors have no identified antigens. TCRdb reprocessed the reads via MiXCR and lists one record per CDR3 protein. The sample lists 310,000 or so distinct CDR3 sequences, around 25% seen once, with less than 15% in the top ten. Here the sequenced sample was cultured PBMCs, taken from culture after CMV antigen stimulation. The receptors derive from a human donor in good health (CMV status not recorded). Some clones in this sample may be carry-over from other donors' samples.

The chain uses TRBV7-4 and TRBJ1-5; D remains unclear. Per the germline V gene, CDR1 is SGHVT and CDR2 is SQSDAQ. The CDR3 runs to 18 residues. The V and J ends lost 5 bases and 1 base respectively, with 21 bases between them. The CDR3: CASSHSGGPTGSNQPQHF. The CDR3 nucleotides are TGTGCCAGCAGCCATAGCGGAGGACCCACCGGGAGCAATCAGCCCCAGCATTTT.

This chain uses TRBV4-2 with TRBJ2-1; 8 nucleotides agree with TRBD2. The CDR3 has 17 residues. V lost 0 bases to trimming and J lost 10 bases; unmatched junction nucleotides: 14. Germline V lookup: CDR1 LGHNA, CDR2 YNFKEQ. DNA for the CDR3: TGTGCCAGCAGCCAAGATTTGACGGGAGGGGATTGGGGGGAGCAGTTCTTC. Encoded protein: CASSQDLTGGDWGEQFF.

Only a few counts were recorded for this clonotype. The chain has TRBV27 and TRBJ2-1, with 12 bases that match TRBD2. The germline V gene has CDR1 MNHEY and CDR2 SMNVEV (reference sequence). Trimming removed 3 bases from V and 8 bases from J; junction bases left unmatched: 17. CDR3 length equals 19 residues. CDR3 bases: TGTGCCAGCAGTTTCCGCCTAGCGGGAGGGTTACCGGGGATACATGAGCAGTTCTTC. Translated, it gives CASSFRLAGGLPGIHEQFF.

Many counts were recorded for this clonotype. V gene TRBV7-2 combines with J gene TRBJ2-3; D might be TRBD1 or TRBD2, each matching 5 bases. Trimming removed 4 bases at V and 2 bases at J, with 16 bases between. CDR1 and CDR2 (germline): SGHTA, FQGNSA. This CDR3 spans 16 amino acids. DNA for the CDR3: TGTGCCAGCAGCTCCATAGGACCCGGGGCCACAGATACGCAGTATTTT. It specifies CASSSIGPGATDTQYF.

The chain employs TRBV7-8 and TRBJ2-1; possibly TRBD2 for D (5 bases). The CDR3 extends over 14 amino acids. The V end lost 1 base, the J end lost 9 bases, and 13 bases lay between the germline ends. The germline V gene has CDR1 SGHVS and CDR2 FQNEAQ. This chain's CDR3 is CASSLEALSGEQFF. CDR3 nucleotide sequence: TGTGCCAGCAGCTTAGAAGCCTTGAGCGGTGAGCAGTTCTTC. The variable domain in full, completed from reference TRBV7-8 and TRBJ2-1, reads GAGVSQSPRYKVAKRGQDVALRCDPISGHVSLFWYQQALGQGPEFLTYFQNEAQLDKSGLPSDRFFAERPEGSVSTLKIQRTQQEDSAVYLCASSLEALSGEQFFGPGTRLTVL.

This clonotype has just a few counts. This chain joins TRBV24-1 and TRBJ2-2; D is unresolved. Germline V gene data show CDR1 as KGHDR and CDR2 as SFDVKD. The CDR3 covers 16 residues. The V gene lost 1 base and the J gene lost 1 base, with 9 bases spanning the gap. DNA for the CDR3: TGTGCCACCAGTGATTTTTGGCAGGAGAACACCGGGGAGCTGTTTTTT. Translation: CATSDFWQENTGELFF.

This chain joins TRBV11-3 and TRBJ2-1; D is undetermined. The CDR3 is 15 residues long. V was clipped by 0 bases and J by 0 bases, with 6 bases between them. Germline assignment: CDR1 SGHNT and CDR2 YENEEA. The CDR3: CASSLETSSYNEQFF. DNA for the CDR3: TGTGCCAGCAGCTTAGAGACTTCCTCCTACAATGAGCAGTTCTTC.

The chain recombines TRBV30 with TRBJ2-4; 12 bases are a match to TRBD2. J gave up 6 bases and V 0 bases, and 9 bases lay outside the gene matches. Germline CDR1 is GTSNPN and CDR2 is SVGIG (reference sequence). CDR3 length: 17 amino acids. CDR3 coding DNA: TGTGCCTGGAGTGTTGACCTAGCGGGAGGGGATGTAAACATTCAGTACTTC. It translates to CAWSVDLAGGDVNIQYF. Complete variable domain (other parts from reference TRBV30 and TRBJ2-4): SQTIHQWPATLVQPVGSPLSLECTVEGTSNPNLYWYRQAAGRGLQLLFYSVGIGQISSEVPQNLSASRPQDRQFILSSKKLLLSDSGFYLCAWSVDLAGGDVNIQYFGAGTRLSVL.

This rearrangement joins TRBV10-3 to TRBJ2-3; 9 bases are shared with TRBD1. The CDR3 contains 17 residues. Per germline, CDR1 ENHRY and CDR2 SYGVKD. V dropped 5 bases and J dropped 4; count of bases not matched to a gene: 13. CDR3: CAISPGQGNRMADTQYF. The CDR3 DNA follows: TGTGCCATCAGTCCCGGACAGGGGAACCGTATGGCAGATACGCAGTATTTT.

The chain links TRBV6-5 to TRBJ2-6; D remains unclear. Germline V gives CDR1 MNHEY, CDR2 SVGAGI. This CDR3 has 17 amino acids. V was shortened by 2 bases and J by 0 bases, with 11 bases between the two germline ends. CDR3 loop: CASSYGSQGSGANVLTF. The CDR3 DNA sequence: TGTGCCAGCAGTTACGGTTCACAAGGCTCTGGGGCCAACGTCCTGACTTTC.

V is TRBV11-2 and J is TRBJ1-2; 7 bases line up with TRBD1. The germline V gene encodes CDR1 SGHAT and CDR2 FQNNGV. The CDR3 has 14 amino acids. Germline trimming cut 5 bases from V and 3 bases from J; bases unmatched to any gene: 6. The CDR3 DNA reads as TGTGCCAGCAGCCCGCGGGACAGATACTATGGCTACACCTTC. Protein sequence: CASSPRDRYYGYTF.

J is TRBJ2-7 and V is TRBV18; the D gene is possibly TRBD2 (5 bases). V was shortened by 0 bases and J by 0 bases, with 18 bases between the two germline ends. The CDR3 is made up of 18 amino acids. CDR1 is KGHSH and CDR2 is LQKENI in the germline V gene. The CDR3 DNA reads TGTGCCAGCTCACCACCTACCAGAGGGCTCAAGAGCTCCTACGAGCAGTACTTC. The encoded protein is CASSPPTRGLKSSYEQYF.

The genes are TRBV28 and TRBJ2-7, with TRBD2 matching 9 bases. The CDR3 covers 17 residues. CDR1 MDHEN and CDR2 SYDVKM come from the germline V gene. V gave up 7 bases and J gave up 0 bases; unmatched junction bases: 13. The CDR3 region has the DNA TGTGCCAGCAATGGGATAGCGGGAGACGGGAGCTCCTACGAGCAGTACTTC. Its translation: CASNGIAGDGSSYEQYF.

This sequence joins TRBV2 and TRBJ2-2; 7 bases match TRBD2. From germline, CDR1 is SNHLY and CDR2 FYNNEI. The V segment lost 2 bases and the J segment 9 bases; nucleotides outside the gene matches: 12. This CDR3 has 16 amino acids. The CDR3 bases are TGTGCCAGCAGTGAACTGGGCGGGAGTTTTATATGGGAGCTGTTTTTT. The encoded protein is CASSELGGSFIWELFF.

The V call is TRBV27, the J call TRBJ1-1, with 8 bases that match TRBD1. Per germline, CDR1 MNHEY and CDR2 SMNVEV (reference sequence). The CDR3 totals 15 residues. The V gene end was trimmed by 8 bases and the J gene end by 6 bases; junction bases not matched to a gene: 14. The CDR3 is CASHRGGLSSPEAFF. The CDR3 DNA reads TGTGCCAGCCACAGGGGGGGCTTGTCCTCTCCTGAAGCTTTCTTT.

This clonotype was picked up a small number of times. The chain uses TRBV7-2 and TRBJ2-2; a weak D match, TRBD2 (5 bases). V gave up 1 base and J gave up 4 bases, with 7 bases separating them. This CDR3 has 14 amino acids. Looked up from germline, CDR1 is SGHTA and CDR2 is FQGNSA. The CDR3 here is CASSLDGSTGELFF. The CDR3 coding sequence is TGTGCCAGCAGCTTAGATGGGAGCACCGGGGAGCTGTTTTTT.

This chain connects TRBV2 to TRBJ1-6; D perhaps matches TRBD1 (5 bases). Germline V lookup: CDR1 SNHLY, CDR2 FYNNEI. The CDR3 consists of 15 residues. With 4 bases removed from V and 6 bases from J, the gap between germline ends came to 13 bases. The CDR3 bases are TGTGCCAGCAGTGTCCTCGGGACGGTTAATTCACCCCTCCACTTT. It is translated as CASSVLGTVNSPLHF.